This T cell receptor (beta chain) comes out of a study of cytomegalovirus exposure and HLA in healthy donors. This clone has just one count. This PCR relied on a set of 60 Vbeta primers and 13 Jbeta primers. Clones were read by immunoSEQ multiplex PCR, and TCRdb kept only the in-frame ones, dropping some. The sample carries 150,000 or so clones, under 85% recorded once. CDR1 and CDR2 from the germline V gene are SNHLY and FYNNEI. The V and J ends lost 7 bases and 2 bases, in that order; junction bases with no gene match: 6. The CDR3 totals 14 residues. This chain joins TRBV2 and TRBJ2-7; 9 nucleotides agree with TRBD1. The clonotype originates from a man in his forties or fifties in good health and CMV-seropositive. Sequences were obtained from PBMCs. The CDR3 spells CASNDRGKTYEQYF. CDR3 sequence (DNA): TGTGCCAGCAACGACAGGGGGAAAACCTACGAGCAGTACTTC.